The subject of this entry is one T cell receptor (beta chain). Its specificity is not known. Cultured CD4+ T cell DNA underwent sequencing with the Oncomine TCR Beta short-read assay. From the PCR reads, TCRdb called clonotypes with MiXCR, one entry per CDR3 protein. The sample includes approximately 20,000 distinct CDR3 sequences, roughly 56% seen only once; the top ten take 9.5% to 13%. Germline CDR1 SEHNR, CDR2 FQNEAQ (reference sequence). V lost 0 bases to trimming and J lost 7 bases, with 3 bases between them. This CDR3 spans 12 amino acids. Treatment meaning: roughly 10-day PBMC culture with coronavirus spike peptide pools or control peptides (ViraFEST assay). The entry originates in a study of vaccination and CD4 T cells after COVID-19.

Sequencing was performed on CD4+ T cells from blood, cultured in vitro. The chain is built from TRBV7-9 and TRBJ1-4; D is unclear. The source is a human donor who had recovered from COVID-19. This CDR3 reads CASSLASEKLFF. CDR3 bases: TGTGCCAGCAGCTTAGCGAGTGAAAAACTGTTTTTT.